This T cell receptor (beta chain) was profiled in a study of human T cells and chemical hapten exposure. The overall study: TCR yields per sample varied mostly from small pooled library volume differences. Whole-study results and caveats: DPC sensitization did not alter TCRs above 1 in 1000 frequency.

Individual cDNA molecules received unique molecular identifiers in the library. In the authors' methods: Samples had a median of around 91,000 TCRs, ranging roughly 23,224 to 750,000. TCRdb re-derived calls from the 5' RACE reads in MiXCR, one entry per CDR3 protein. These V and J calls originate from TCRdb's pipeline instead of the authors' own analysis. The top ten hold approximately 2.3% of the sample, which has tens of thousands of distinct CDR3 sequences, more than 7% seen once. The germline V gene encodes CDR1 SGHAT and CDR2 FQNNGV. The germline V and J ends were trimmed by 2 bases and 8 bases, with 19 bases remaining between them. The CDR3 length is 16 residues. This clonotype was counted ten times or more. Its target is not known. Blood, whole and unfractionated, served as the source for total RNA extraction.

The receptor was derived from a male donor in good health. The J gene is TRBJ2-1, the V gene TRBV11-2; perhaps TRBD2 as D (6 bases). The CDR3 coding sequence is TGTGCCAGCAGCTTATTACGCGGGGCCGGGTGGGATGAGCAGTTCTTC. Its translation is CASSLLRGAGWDEQFF.